This is a list of T cell receptor beta chains from one sample in a study of OX40 agonist ivuxolimab in advanced cancers. Produced via immunoSEQ multiplex PCR; TCRdb's table is partial and in-frame only. Found here are 60,000 to 70,000 clones, 80% to 95% of them singletons; the top ten hold about 13%. Sample: CD4+ or CD8+ T cells sorted from blood, taken in a trial of the OX40 agonist ivuxolimab. These receptor sequences come from an adult with an advanced solid tumor such as melanoma, head and neck, liver or kidney cancer. The CDR3 runs from the conserved cysteine through the conserved F or W. D genes are given only for firm matches. Clone size is not always given. Where it is, it says once, few, many or a class for expanded clones.

TRBJ1-2 | TRBV6-4 | . | . | CASSDLNLGGVVTF | TGTGCCAGCAGTGACCTCAACTTAGGAGGGGTTGTCACCTTC
TRBJ2-7 | TRBV7-9 | TRBD2 | . | CASSFSGRSSYEQYF | TGTGCCAGCAGCTTTTCCGGGAGGAGCTCCTACGAGCAGTACTTC
TRBJ2-7 | TRBV19 | . | . | CASSMGGVGEQYF | TGTGCCAGTAGTATGGGCGGGGTGGGCGAGCAGTACTTC
TRBJ2-2 | TRBV4-1 | TRBD1 | . | CASSQGTGVNGELFF | TGCGCCAGCAGCCAAGGGACAGGGGTGAACGGGGAGCTGTTTTTT
TRBJ1-1 | TRBV10-3 | . | . | CAISAGPEAFF | TGTGCCATCAGTGCTGGCCCTGAAGCTTTCTTT
TRBJ1-5 | TRBV28 | . | large | CASSAIRGGNQPQHF | TGTGCCAGCAGTGCTATTAGGGGTGGCAATCAGCCCCAGCATTTT
TRBJ1-4 | TRBV7-8 | . | . | CASSLDEVQGPRNEKLFF | TGTGCCAGCAGCTTAGACGAAGTCCAGGGCCCACGTAATGAAAAACTGTTTTTT
TRBJ1-2 | TRBV7-2 | TRBD1 | once | CASSLGPDRDHDNGYTF | TGTGCCAGCAGCTTGGGACCGGACAGGGACCATGATAATGGCTACACCTTC
TRBJ1-1 | TRBV5-8 | . | . | CASSSSGYSIRGEAFF | TGTGCCAGCAGCTCCTCGGGGTACTCAATTCGGGGTGAAGCTTTCTTT
TRBJ2-2 | TRBV4-1 | . | . | CASSHAEMTGELFF | TGCGCCAGCAGCCATGCTGAGATGACCGGGGAGCTGTTTTTT
TRBJ1-3 | TRBV29-1 | . | . | CSVEEGLGGLNSGNTIYF | TGCAGCGTTGAAGAGGGGCTGGGGGGTTTAAACTCTGGAAACACCATATATTTT
TRBJ2-1 | TRBV27 | . | . | CASSFGRYNEQFF | TGTGCCAGCAGTTTTGGACGGTACAATGAGCAGTTCTTC
TRBJ2-2 | TRBV5-4 | TRBD1 | . | CASSWIDRGLNTGELFF | TGTGCCAGCAGCTGGATCGACAGGGGCTTGAACACCGGGGAGCTGTTTTTT